This T cell receptor (beta chain) derives from a study of cytomegalovirus exposure and HLA in healthy donors. In the study overall: HLA-typed donors contributed around 85 million unique TCRs, which were held in an early data release. Study-level findings and limits: TCR beta V- and J-gene trimming, according to a later analysis, was linked to a missense DCLRE1C variant. Fewer N-insertions than the approximately 700-donor mean were reportedly shown by an Asian-associated ancestry cluster in a later analysis.

60 Vbeta and 13 Jbeta primers were used in PCR. Repertoires were generated with immunoSEQ multiplex PCR, while TCRdb's copy carries only in-frame clones and drops some. The sample totals roughly 41,000 clones. V was trimmed by 3 bases and J by 2 bases, leaving 12 bases between them. CDR3 length: 14 amino acids. The germline CDR1 and CDR2 sequences are SGHDT and YYEEEE. As to this clone: Antigen specificity is unknown.

The origin of this receptor is a woman between 40 and 50 years old in good health and CMV-seronegative. Sequences were obtained from PBMCs. The rearrangement joins TRBV5-6 to TRBJ2-7; D gene uncertain. Here the CDR3 DNA reads TGTGCCAGCAGCTCAGAGACCGGAGCCTACGAGCAGTACTTC. This codes for CASSSETGAYEQYF.